Listed below are T cell receptor beta chains from one sample, sequenced in a study of blood T cell repertoires in COVID-19. Profiling relied on immunoSEQ multiplex PCR, and the TCRdb table lists in-frame clones only, not all of them. Counted here are around 440,000 clones, around 88% occurring once; the ten biggest clones make up 10% to 15%. The sample taken for sequencing was peripheral blood. These receptors all come from a woman aged 45-60 years with COVID-19, enrolled during active disease. Both conserved end residues are part of each CDR3. A D gene is named only where the DNA matches it firmly. Not all rows give a size; the values are once, few, many and, for expanded clones, a class.

>-|-|TRBJ1-2|TRBV3-1/TRBV3-2|16
CASSQLSGGRSYGYTF
TGTGCCAGCAGCCAATTGAGCGGCGGCAGGAGCTATGGCTACACCTTC
>-|-|TRBJ1-2|TRBV30|15
CAWSVSLTASYGYTF
TGTGCCTGGAGTGTATCCCTGACAGCAAGCTATGGCTACACCTTC
>-|-|TRBJ1-1|TRBV29-1|13
CSVERGIRTEAFF
TGCAGCGTTGAAAGGGGGATAAGGACTGAAGCTTTCTTT
>-|few|TRBJ1-2|TRBV5-5|15
CASSFPGTLNYGYTF
TGTGCCAGCAGCTTTCCCGGGACACTTAACTATGGCTACACCTTC
>TRBD2|-|TRBJ2-2|TRBV19|16
CASSFQRGANTGELFF
TGTGCCAGTAGTTTTCAGCGGGGGGCCAACACCGGGGAGCTGTTTTTT
>TRBD2|-|TRBJ2-2|TRBV6-5|15
CASRPTSGGSGELFF
TGTGCCAGCAGGCCCACGAGCGGGGGTTCCGGGGAGCTGTTTTTT
>TRBD1|-|TRBJ2-3|TRBV5-4|17
CASSSPLGGQVPELQYF
TGTGCCAGCAGCTCACCCCTGGGGGGACAGGTGCCGGAGCTGCAGTATTTT
>TRBD1|-|TRBJ2-6|TRBV19|16
CASNRDRVSRANVLTF
TGTGCCAGTAACCGGGACAGGGTGTCTAGGGCCAACGTCCTGACTTTC
>-|-|TRBJ1-4|TRBV5-4|14
CASSLDAVGEKLFF
TGTGCCAGTAGCTTGGATGCGGTGGGTGAAAAACTGTTTTTT
>-|-|TRBJ1-6|TRBV3-1/TRBV3-2|14
CASSPSLNNSPLHF
TGTGCCAGCAGCCCTTCCTTAAATAATTCACCCCTCCACTTT
>-|-|TRBJ2-3|TRBV7-6|14
CASSPGGHTDTQYF
TGTGCCAGCAGCCCCGGGGGGCACACAGATACGCAGTATTTT
>TRBD1|-|TRBJ1-2|TRBV6-4|15
CASSRGQGANYGYTF
TGTGCCAGCAGTCGAGGACAGGGAGCTAACTATGGCTACACCTTC
>TRBD1|-|TRBJ2-7|TRBV5-4|15
CASSPPAGQGGEQYF
TGTGCCAGCAGCCCTCCTGCGGGACAGGGAGGCGAGCAGTACTTC